This T cell receptor (beta chain) was recovered during a study of blood T cell repertoires in COVID-19. About the study: Nucleic acid was either cDNA or gDNA, and it came from T cells, B-cell-depleted T cells, or PBMCs.

In the study's own analysis: Estimation of nucleated cell counts relied on the amplification of reference gene primers. Profiled with immunoSEQ multiplex PCR; TCRdb holds only in-frame clones, not every one. V, J and clone size were drawn from that table, and D and trimming were deduced from the DNA. Here the sample spans roughly 200,000 clones, approximately 83% being singletons. Specimen: peripheral blood. The receptor was derived from a human donor with active or convalescent COVID-19. The donor label of this sample is uncertain.

For the CDR3, the DNA is TGCGCCAGCAGCCAGACGGGGGAGAACACCGGGGAGCTGTTTTTT. It is translated as CASSQTGENTGELFF. V gene TRBV4-3 combines with J gene TRBJ2-2; D is perhaps TRBD2 (6 bases). Germline lookup yields CDR1 LGHNA and CDR2 YSLEER. The CDR3 is made up of 15 amino acids. V was clipped by 3 bases and J by 1 base, with 9 bases between them.